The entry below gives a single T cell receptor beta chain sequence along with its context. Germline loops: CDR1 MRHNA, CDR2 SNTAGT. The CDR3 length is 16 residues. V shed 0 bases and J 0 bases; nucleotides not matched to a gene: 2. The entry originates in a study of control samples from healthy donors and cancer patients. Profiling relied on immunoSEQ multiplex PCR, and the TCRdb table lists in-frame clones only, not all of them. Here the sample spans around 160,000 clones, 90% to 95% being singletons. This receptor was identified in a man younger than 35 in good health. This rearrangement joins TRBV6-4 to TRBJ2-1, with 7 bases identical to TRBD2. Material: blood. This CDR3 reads CASSDSGGDSYNEQFF. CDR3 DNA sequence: TGTGCCAGCAGTGACTCGGGGGGGGACTCCTACAATGAGCAGTTCTTC.